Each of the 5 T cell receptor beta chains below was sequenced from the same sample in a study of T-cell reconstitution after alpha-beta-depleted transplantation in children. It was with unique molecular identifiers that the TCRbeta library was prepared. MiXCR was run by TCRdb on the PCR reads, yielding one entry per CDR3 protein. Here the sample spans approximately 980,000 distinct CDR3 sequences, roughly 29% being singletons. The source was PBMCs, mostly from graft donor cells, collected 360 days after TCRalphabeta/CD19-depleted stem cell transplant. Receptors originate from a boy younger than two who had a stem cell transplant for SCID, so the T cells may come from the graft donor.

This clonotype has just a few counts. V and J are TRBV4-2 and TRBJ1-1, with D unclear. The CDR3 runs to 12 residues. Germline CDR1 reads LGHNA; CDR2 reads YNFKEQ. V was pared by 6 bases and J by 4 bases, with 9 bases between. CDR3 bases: TGTGCCAGCAGTGAGGGTTTCACTGAAGCTTTCTTT. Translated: CASSEGFTEAFF.

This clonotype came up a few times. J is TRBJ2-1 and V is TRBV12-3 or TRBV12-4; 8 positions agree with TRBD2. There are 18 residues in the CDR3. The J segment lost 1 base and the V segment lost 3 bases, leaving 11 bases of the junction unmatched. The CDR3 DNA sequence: TGTGCCAGCAGTTTGGGCCCTCAGCGGGGGAAATCCTACAATGAGCAGTTCTTC. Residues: CASSLGPQRGKSYNEQFF.

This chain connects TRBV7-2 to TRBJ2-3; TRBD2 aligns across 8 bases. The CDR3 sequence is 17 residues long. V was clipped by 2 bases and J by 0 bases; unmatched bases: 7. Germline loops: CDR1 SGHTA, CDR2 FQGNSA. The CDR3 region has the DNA TGTGCCAGCAGCTTAAACATCCAGCGGGGGAGCACAGATACGCAGTATTTT. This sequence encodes CASSLNIQRGSTDTQYF.

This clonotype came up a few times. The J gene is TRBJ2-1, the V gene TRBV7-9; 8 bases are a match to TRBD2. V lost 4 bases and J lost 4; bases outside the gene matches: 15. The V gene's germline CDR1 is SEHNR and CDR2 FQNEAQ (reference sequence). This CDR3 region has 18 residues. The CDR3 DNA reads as TGTGCCAGCAGCTCTCCCGTGATAGCGGGGCACGGTTACAATGAGCAGTTCTTC. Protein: CASSSPVIAGHGYNEQFF. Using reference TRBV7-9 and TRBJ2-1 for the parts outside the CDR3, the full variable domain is DTGVSQNPRHKITKRGQNVTFRCDPISEHNRLYWYRQTLGQGPEFLTYFQNEAQLEKSRLLSDRFSAERPKGSFSTLEIQRTEQGDSAMYLCASSSPVIAGHGYNEQFFGPGTRLTVL.

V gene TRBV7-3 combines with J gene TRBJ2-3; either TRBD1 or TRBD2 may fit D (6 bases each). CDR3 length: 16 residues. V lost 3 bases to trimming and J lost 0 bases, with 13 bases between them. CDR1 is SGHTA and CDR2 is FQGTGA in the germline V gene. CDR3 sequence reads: CASSLKGGVSTDTQYF. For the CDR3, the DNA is TGTGCCAGCAGCTTGAAGGGGGGAGTTAGCACAGATACGCAGTATTTT.